This is a list of T cell receptor beta chains from one sample in a study of blood T cell repertoires in COVID-19. Data came from immunoSEQ multiplex PCR; TCRdb stores just in-frame clones and leaves some out. The table lists about 670,000 clones, about nine tenths of them singletons. The sequenced material came from peripheral blood. These receptor sequences come from a woman younger than 35 with acute or convalescent COVID-19. Both conserved end residues are part of each CDR3. The D gene is left open where the match is weak. Clone size, where shown, is once, few, many, or a class for clones that have expanded.

d_gene	abundance	v_gene	j_gene	CDR3aa	CDR3nt
TRBD1	NA	TRBV7-2	TRBJ2-1	CASSPEGAAYNEQFF	TGTGCCAGCAGCCCCGAGGGGGCGGCCTACAATGAGCAGTTCTTC
NA	NA	TRBV3-1/TRBV3-2	TRBJ1-3	CASSQEMALSGNTIYF	TGTGCCAGCAGCCAAGAGATGGCCCTCTCTGGAAACACCATATATTTT
NA	NA	TRBV27	TRBJ1-4	CASSFPTKEGEKLFF	TGTGCCAGCAGTTTCCCGACCAAGGAGGGCGAAAAACTGTTTTTT
NA	NA	TRBV6-5	TRBJ1-6	CASSSHRADNSPLHF	TGTGCCAGCAGTTCCCACAGGGCCGATAATTCACCCCTCCACTTT
TRBD1	NA	TRBV24-1	TRBJ2-3	CATRYGVVRDSLTDTQYF	TGTGCCACCAGATATGGGGTAGTCCGGGACAGCCTAACAGATACGCAGTATTTT
NA	NA	TRBV6-1	TRBJ1-5	CASSEMGHSNQPQHF	TGTGCCAGCAGTGAGATGGGCCATAGCAATCAGCCCCAGCATTTT
NA	few	TRBV25-1	TRBJ1-1	CASSPSPPTEAFF	TGTGCCAGCAGTCCGAGTCCCCCTACTGAAGCTTTCTTT
NA	NA	TRBV10-3	TRBJ1-2	CAISDLGGGYTF	TGTGCCATCAGTGACCTCGGGGGGGGCTACACCTTC
NA	NA	TRBV24-1	TRBJ2-1	CATSDFSGANEQFF	TGTGCCACCAGTGATTTTAGTGGGGCCAATGAGCAGTTCTTC
NA	NA	TRBV27	TRBJ1-1	CASSYSRTAGSEAFF	TGTGCCAGCAGTTATTCGAGGACGGCAGGGTCTGAAGCTTTCTTT
TRBD2	NA	TRBV5-1	TRBJ2-5	CASSLVSGEGETQYF	TGCGCCAGCAGCTTGGTTTCCGGGGAGGGAGAGACCCAGTACTTC
TRBD2	NA	TRBV7-2	TRBJ2-7	CASSLEAGVYEQYF	TGTGCCAGCAGCTTAGAAGCGGGGGTTTACGAGCAGTACTTC
TRBD1	NA	TRBV28	TRBJ1-4	CASSLPGTGDEKLFF	TGTGCCAGCAGTTTGCCCGGGACAGGGGATGAAAAACTGTTTTTT
TRBD1	NA	TRBV7-9	TRBJ2-7	CASSDRDRGNYEQYF	TGTGCCAGCAGCGACCGGGACAGGGGGAACTACGAGCAGTACTTC
NA	few	TRBV7-2	TRBJ1-1	CASSFGGKAEAFF	TGTGCCAGCAGCTTTGGGGGCAAGGCTGAAGCTTTCTTT
TRBD1	NA	TRBV5-1	TRBJ1-1	CASIQGDRGTEAFF	TGCGCCAGCATCCAAGGAGACAGGGGCACTGAAGCTTTCTTT
TRBD1	NA	TRBV27	TRBJ2-5	CASSSTGAQETQYF	TGTGCCAGCAGTTCCACAGGGGCCCAAGAGACCCAGTACTTC
NA	few	TRBV6-5	TRBJ1-1	CASSWTANTEAFF	TGTGCCAGCAGCTGGACAGCCAACACTGAAGCTTTCTTT
NA	NA	TRBV9	TRBJ2-1	CASSGSRGNEQFF	TGTGCCAGCAGCGGGTCTAGAGGCAATGAGCAGTTCTTC
NA	few	TRBV24-1	TRBJ1-5	CAITTELRNQPQHF	TGTGCCATCACGACAGAACTGAGAAATCAGCCCCAGCATTTT
NA	NA	TRBV30	TRBJ1-2	CAWSVGSLSLYGYTF	TGTGCCTGGAGTGTAGGATCCCTTAGCCTTTATGGCTACACCTTC
TRBD1	NA	TRBV27	TRBJ2-4	CASRGPGQGKAKNIQYF	TGTGCCAGCAGGGGCCCGGGACAGGGAAAAGCCAAAAACATTCAGTACTTC
NA	NA	TRBV7-9	TRBJ1-2	CASSFLGGPNYGYTF	TGTGCCAGCAGCTTTTTGGGGGGGCCCAACTATGGCTACACCTTC
TRBD2	NA	TRBV5-1	TRBJ2-7	CASSLRGGLYEQYF	TGCGCCAGCAGCTTACGGGGGGGCCTTTACGAGCAGTACTTC
NA	NA	TRBV2	TRBJ1-1	CASSEAGRGVGAFF	TGTGCCAGCAGTGAAGCGGGACGGGGGGTTGGAGCTTTCTTT
TRBD1	NA	TRBV9	TRBJ1-6	CASSGEPGQSSYNSPLHF	TGTGCCAGCAGCGGCGAACCGGGACAGAGCTCCTATAATTCACCCCTCCACTTT
TRBD2	NA	TRBV24-1	TRBJ2-3	CATSDFPGLAIEMGTQYF	TGTGCCACCAGTGACTTCCCGGGACTAGCTATCGAGATGGGAACGCAGTATTTT
NA	NA	TRBV7-2	TRBJ2-3	CASSLGGAGAGKQYF	TGTGCCAGCAGCTTAGGGGGGGCGGGAGCCGGAAAGCAGTATTTT
TRBD1	NA	TRBV9	TRBJ1-1	CASSPRTGWTTEAFF	TGTGCCAGCAGCCCACGGACAGGGTGGACCACTGAAGCTTTCTTT
NA	NA	TRBV5-5	TRBJ1-2	CASSSGQGYTF	TGTGCCAGCAGCTCCGGACAGGGCTACACCTTC
TRBD1	NA	TRBV6-6	TRBJ1-2	CASSRSAGTGPNYGYTF	TGTGCCAGCAGTCGCTCCGCCGGGACAGGGCCGAACTATGGCTACACCTTC
NA	NA	TRBV24-1	TRBJ2-2	CASTGSGGAGELFF	TGTGCCAGTACAGGGTCGGGTGGTGCCGGGGAGCTGTTTTTT
NA	once	TRBV7-2	TRBJ2-3	CASSSGSVYTQYF	TGTGCCAGCAGCTCGGGATCAGTTTATACGCAGTATTTT
TRBD2	NA	TRBV6-4	TRBJ2-3	CASSYGGVSTDTQYF	TGTGCCAGCAGTTACGGGGGGGTGAGCACAGATACGCAGTATTTT
NA	many	TRBV6-4	TRBJ2-2	CASSDLEGPGELFF	TGTGCCAGCAGTGACTTGGAGGGCCCCGGGGAGCTGTTTTTT
NA	NA	TRBV5-1	TRBJ1-5	CASRPDGNYQPQHF	TGCGCCAGCAGGCCGGACGGGAACTATCAGCCCCAGCATTTT
NA	NA	TRBV5-6	TRBJ2-2	CASSLGQVRTGELFF	TGTGCCAGCAGCTTGGGGCAGGTTCGCACCGGGGAGCTGTTTTTT
NA	once	TRBV7-3	TRBJ2-2	CASSLTLTGELFF	TGTGCCAGCAGCTTAACTCTCACCGGGGAGCTGTTTTTT
NA	NA	TRBV12-3/TRBV12-4	TRBJ2-7	CASSPGLEQYF	TGTGCCAGCAGTCCGGGACTCGAGCAGTACTTC
TRBD2	NA	TRBV10-3	TRBJ2-1	CATYSPLAGNNEQFF	TGTGCCACCTACTCTCCCCTAGCGGGAAACAATGAGCAGTTCTTC
NA	NA	TRBV5-1	TRBJ2-7	CASSFYRPLAGSSYEQYF	TGCGCCAGCAGCTTCTATCGCCCTCTGGCGGGGAGTTCCTACGAGCAGTACTTC